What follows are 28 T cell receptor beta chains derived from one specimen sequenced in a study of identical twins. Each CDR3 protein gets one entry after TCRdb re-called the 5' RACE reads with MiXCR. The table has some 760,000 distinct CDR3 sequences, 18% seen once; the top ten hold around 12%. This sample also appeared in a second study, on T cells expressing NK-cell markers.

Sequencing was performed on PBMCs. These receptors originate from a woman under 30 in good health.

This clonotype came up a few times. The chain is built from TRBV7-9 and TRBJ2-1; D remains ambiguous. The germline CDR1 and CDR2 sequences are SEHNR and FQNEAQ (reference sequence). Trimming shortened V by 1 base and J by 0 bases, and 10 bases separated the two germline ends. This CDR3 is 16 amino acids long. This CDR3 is CASSLEFKSSYNEQFF. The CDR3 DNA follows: TGTGCCAGCAGCTTAGAGTTCAAAAGCTCCTACAATGAGCAGTTCTTC.

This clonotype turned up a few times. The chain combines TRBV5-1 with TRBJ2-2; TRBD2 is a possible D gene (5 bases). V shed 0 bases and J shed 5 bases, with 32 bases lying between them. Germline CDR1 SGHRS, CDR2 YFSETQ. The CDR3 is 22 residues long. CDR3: CASSLASPFRGSEERGTGELFF. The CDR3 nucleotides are TGCGCCAGCAGCTTGGCCTCCCCGTTCCGAGGGTCAGAGGAACGCGGAACCGGGGAGCTGTTTTTT.

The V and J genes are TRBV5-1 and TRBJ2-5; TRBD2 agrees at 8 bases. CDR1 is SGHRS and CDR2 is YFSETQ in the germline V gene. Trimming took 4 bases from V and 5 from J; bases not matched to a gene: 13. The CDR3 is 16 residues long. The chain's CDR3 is CASSEAGDGRGETQYF. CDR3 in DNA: TGCGCCAGCAGCGAAGCGGGAGATGGGCGTGGTGAGACCCAGTACTTC. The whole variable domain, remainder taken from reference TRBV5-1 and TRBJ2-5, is KAGVTQTPRYLIKTRGQQVTLSCSPISGHRSVSWYQQTPGQGLQFLFEYFSETQRNKGNFPGRFSGRQFSNSRSEMNVSTLELGDSALYLCASSEAGDGRGETQYFGPGTRLLVL.

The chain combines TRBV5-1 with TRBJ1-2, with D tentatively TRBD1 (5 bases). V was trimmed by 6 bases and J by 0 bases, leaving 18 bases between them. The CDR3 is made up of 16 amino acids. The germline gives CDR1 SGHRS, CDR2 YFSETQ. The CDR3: CASNPGSGFTNYGYTF. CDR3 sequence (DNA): TGCGCCAGCAACCCTGGTTCAGGGTTCACTAACTATGGCTACACCTTC.

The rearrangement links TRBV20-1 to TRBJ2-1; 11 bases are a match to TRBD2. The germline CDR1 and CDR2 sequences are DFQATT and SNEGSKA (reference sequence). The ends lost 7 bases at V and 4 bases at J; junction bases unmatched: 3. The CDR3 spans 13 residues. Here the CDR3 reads CSVTSGAYNEQFF. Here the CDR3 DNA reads TGCAGTGTGACTAGCGGGGCATACAATGAGCAGTTCTTC.

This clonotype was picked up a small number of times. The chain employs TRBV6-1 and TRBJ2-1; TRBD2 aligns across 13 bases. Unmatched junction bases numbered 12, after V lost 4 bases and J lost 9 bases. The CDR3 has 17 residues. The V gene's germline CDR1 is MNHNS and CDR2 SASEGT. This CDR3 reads CASSALLAGGPVGEQFF. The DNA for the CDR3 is TGTGCCAGCAGTGCATTACTAGCGGGAGGGCCTGTAGGTGAGCAGTTCTTC.

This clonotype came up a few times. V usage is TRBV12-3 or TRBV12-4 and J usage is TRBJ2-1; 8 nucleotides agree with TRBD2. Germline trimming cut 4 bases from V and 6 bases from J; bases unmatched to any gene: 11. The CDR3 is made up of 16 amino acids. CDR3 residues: CASSSYDYAGGNEQFF. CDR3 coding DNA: TGTGCCAGCAGTTCATACGACTACGCGGGGGGCAATGAGCAGTTCTTC.

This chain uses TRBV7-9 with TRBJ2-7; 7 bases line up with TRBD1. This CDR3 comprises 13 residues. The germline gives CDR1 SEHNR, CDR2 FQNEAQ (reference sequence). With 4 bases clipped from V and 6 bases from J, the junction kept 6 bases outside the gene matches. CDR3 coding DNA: TGTGCCAGCAGCTCCGGGACAGCGGTCGAGCAGTACTTC. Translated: CASSSGTAVEQYF.

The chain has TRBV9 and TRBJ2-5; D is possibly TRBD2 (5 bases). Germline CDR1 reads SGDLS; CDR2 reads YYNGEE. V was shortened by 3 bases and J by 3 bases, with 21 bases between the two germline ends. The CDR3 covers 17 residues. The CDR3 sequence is CASSAQRRLSGEETQYF. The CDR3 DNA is TGTGCCAGCAGCGCACAAAGGCGACTAAGCGGCGAAGAGACCCAGTACTTC.

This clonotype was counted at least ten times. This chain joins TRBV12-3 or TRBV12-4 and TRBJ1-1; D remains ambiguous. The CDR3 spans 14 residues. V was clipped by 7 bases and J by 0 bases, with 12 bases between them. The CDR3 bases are TGTGCCAGCACCATTAGACACCTGAACACTGAAGCTTTCTTT. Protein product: CASTIRHLNTEAFF.

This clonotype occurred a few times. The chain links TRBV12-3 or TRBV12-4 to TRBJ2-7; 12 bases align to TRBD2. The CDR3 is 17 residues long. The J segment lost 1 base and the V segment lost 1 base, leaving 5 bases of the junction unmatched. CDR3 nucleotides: TGTGCCAGCAGTTTAGGTCTAGCGGGAGGGTGGTCCTACGAGCAGTACTTC. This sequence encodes CASSLGLAGGWSYEQYF.

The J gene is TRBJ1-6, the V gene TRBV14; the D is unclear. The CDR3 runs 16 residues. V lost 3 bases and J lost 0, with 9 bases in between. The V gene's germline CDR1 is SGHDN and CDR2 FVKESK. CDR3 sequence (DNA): TGTGCCAGCAGCCACCGGGGTGGCTCCTATAATTCACCCCTCCACTTT. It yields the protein CASSHRGGSYNSPLHF.

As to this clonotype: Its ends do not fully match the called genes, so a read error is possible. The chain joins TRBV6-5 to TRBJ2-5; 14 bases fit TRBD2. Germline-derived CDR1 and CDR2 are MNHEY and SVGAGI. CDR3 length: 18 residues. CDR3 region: CAGSYSATSGGASETQYF. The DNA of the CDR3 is TGTGCCGGCAGTTACTCAGCGACTAGCGGGGGGGCGAGTGAGACCCAGTACTTC.

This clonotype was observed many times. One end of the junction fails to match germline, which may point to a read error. CDR3 nucleotide sequence: TGTGCCAGCAGTTTAAGAGGTGCTAGCACAGATACGCAGTATTTT. Amino acids: CASSLRGASTDTQYF. V and J are TRBV7-3 and TRBJ2-3; D unclear. There are 15 residues in the CDR3. The V gene's germline CDR1 is SGHTA and CDR2 FQGTGA. Complete variable domain (other parts from reference TRBV7-3 and TRBJ2-3): GAGVSQTPSNKVTEKGKYVELRCDPISGHTALYWYRQSLGQGPEFLIYFQGTGAADDSGLPNDRFFAVRPEGSVSTLKIQRTERGDSAVYLCASSLRGASTDTQYFGPGTRLTVL.

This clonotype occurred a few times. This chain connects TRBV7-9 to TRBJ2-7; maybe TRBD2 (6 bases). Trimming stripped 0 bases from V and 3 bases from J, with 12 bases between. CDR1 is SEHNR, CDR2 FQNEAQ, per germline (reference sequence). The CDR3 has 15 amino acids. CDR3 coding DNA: TGTGCCAGCAGCTTAGCCTGGGACGGGGGCTACGAGCAGTACTTC. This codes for CASSLAWDGGYEQYF.

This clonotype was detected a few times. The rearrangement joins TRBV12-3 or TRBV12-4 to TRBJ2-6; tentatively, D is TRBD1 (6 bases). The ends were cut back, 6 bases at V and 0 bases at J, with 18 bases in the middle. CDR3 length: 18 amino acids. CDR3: CASSRRPDSSSGANVLTF. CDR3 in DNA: TGTGCCAGCAGCCGACGGCCGGACAGTAGCTCTGGGGCCAACGTCCTGACTTTC.

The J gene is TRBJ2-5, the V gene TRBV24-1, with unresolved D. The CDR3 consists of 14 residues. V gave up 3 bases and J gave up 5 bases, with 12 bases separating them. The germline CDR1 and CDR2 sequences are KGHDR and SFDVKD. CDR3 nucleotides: TGTGCCACCAGTGATGCCTCTAGTGGCGAGACCCAGTACTTC. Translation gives CATSDASSGETQYF.

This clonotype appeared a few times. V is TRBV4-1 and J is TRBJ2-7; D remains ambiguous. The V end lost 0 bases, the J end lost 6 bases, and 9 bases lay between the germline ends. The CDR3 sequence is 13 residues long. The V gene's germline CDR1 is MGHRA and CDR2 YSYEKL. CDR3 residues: CASSQDPRAEQYF. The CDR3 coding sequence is TGCGCCAGCAGCCAAGATCCCCGGGCCGAGCAGTACTTC.

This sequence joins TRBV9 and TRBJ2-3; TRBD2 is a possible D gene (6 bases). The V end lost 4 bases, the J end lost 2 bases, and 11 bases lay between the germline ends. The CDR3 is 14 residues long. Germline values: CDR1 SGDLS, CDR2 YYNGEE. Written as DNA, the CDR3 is TGTGCCAGCAGCACCAGCGGGTACACAGATACGCAGTATTTT. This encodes CASSTSGYTDTQYF.

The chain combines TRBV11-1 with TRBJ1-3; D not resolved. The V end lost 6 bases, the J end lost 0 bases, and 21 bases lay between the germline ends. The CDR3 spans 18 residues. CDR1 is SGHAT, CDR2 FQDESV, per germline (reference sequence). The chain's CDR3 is CASSPSAPAASSGNTIYF. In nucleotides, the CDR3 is TGTGCCAGCAGTCCTAGTGCTCCGGCGGCCAGCTCTGGAAACACCATATATTTT. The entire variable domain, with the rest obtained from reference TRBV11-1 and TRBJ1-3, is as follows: EAEVAQSPRYKITEKSQAVAFWCDPISGHATLYWYRQILGQGPELLVQFQDESVVDDSQLPKDRFSAERLKGVDSTLKIQPAELGDSAMYLCASSPSAPAASSGNTIYFGEGSWLTVV.

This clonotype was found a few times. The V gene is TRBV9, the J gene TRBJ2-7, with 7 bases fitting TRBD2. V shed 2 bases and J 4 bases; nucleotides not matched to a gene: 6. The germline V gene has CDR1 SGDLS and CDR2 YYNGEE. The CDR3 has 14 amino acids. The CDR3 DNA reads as TGTGCCAGCAGCGTCAGCCTACTAGCGTACGAGCAGTACTTC. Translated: CASSVSLLAYEQYF.

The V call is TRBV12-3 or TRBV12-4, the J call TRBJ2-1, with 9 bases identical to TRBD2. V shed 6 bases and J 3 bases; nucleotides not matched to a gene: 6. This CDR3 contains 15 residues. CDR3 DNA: TGTGCCAGCAGGCGTGCTAGCGGGATCTACAATGAGCAGTTCTTC. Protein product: CASRRASGIYNEQFF.

The chain's CDR3 is CSARFSKETQYF. As DNA, the CDR3 is TGCAGTGCTAGGTTCAGTAAAGAGACCCAGTACTTC. This chain links TRBV20-1 with TRBJ2-5; D gene ambiguous. The V end was cut by 3 bases, the J end by 3 bases, with 8 bases between. CDR3 length: 12 amino acids. Germline lookup yields CDR1 DFQATT and CDR2 SNEGSKA (reference sequence).

CDR3 sequence reads: CASSFRTGMGEQFF. The CDR3 DNA reads as TGTGCCAGCAGTTTTCGGACGGGGATGGGTGAGCAGTTCTTC. The J gene is TRBJ2-1, the V gene TRBV6-5; tentatively, D is TRBD2 (5 bases). The CDR3 is made up of 14 amino acids. Between the trimmed V and J ends, which lost 4 bases and 9 bases, there was a span of 16 bases. The germline V gene encodes CDR1 MNHEY and CDR2 SVGAGI.

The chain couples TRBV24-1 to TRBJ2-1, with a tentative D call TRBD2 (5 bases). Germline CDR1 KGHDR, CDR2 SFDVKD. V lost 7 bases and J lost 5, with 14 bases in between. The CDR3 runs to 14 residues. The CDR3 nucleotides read TGTGCCACCAGCGCGGGCGAAATACACAATGAGCAGTTCTTC. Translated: CATSAGEIHNEQFF.

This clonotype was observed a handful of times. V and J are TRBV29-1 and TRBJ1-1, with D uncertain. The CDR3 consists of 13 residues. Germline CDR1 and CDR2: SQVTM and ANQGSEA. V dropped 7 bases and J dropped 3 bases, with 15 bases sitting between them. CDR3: CSALNHGHTEAFF. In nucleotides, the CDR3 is TGCAGCGCTCTGAACCACGGTCACACTGAAGCTTTCTTT.

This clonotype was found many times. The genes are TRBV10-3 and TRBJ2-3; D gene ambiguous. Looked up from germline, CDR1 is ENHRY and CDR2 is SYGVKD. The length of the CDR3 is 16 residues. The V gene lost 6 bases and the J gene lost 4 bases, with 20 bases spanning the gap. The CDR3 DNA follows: TGTGCCATCAGGAGCGAGCCACTTGGGGTTGCAGATACGCAGTATTTT. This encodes CAIRSEPLGVADTQYF.

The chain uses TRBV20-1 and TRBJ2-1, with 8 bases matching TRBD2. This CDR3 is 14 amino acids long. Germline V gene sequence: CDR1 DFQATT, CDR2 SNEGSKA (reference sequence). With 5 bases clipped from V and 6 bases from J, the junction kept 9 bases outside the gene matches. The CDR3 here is CSAPPAGVINEQFF. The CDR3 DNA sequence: TGCAGTGCTCCCCCAGCGGGAGTTATCAATGAGCAGTTCTTC.